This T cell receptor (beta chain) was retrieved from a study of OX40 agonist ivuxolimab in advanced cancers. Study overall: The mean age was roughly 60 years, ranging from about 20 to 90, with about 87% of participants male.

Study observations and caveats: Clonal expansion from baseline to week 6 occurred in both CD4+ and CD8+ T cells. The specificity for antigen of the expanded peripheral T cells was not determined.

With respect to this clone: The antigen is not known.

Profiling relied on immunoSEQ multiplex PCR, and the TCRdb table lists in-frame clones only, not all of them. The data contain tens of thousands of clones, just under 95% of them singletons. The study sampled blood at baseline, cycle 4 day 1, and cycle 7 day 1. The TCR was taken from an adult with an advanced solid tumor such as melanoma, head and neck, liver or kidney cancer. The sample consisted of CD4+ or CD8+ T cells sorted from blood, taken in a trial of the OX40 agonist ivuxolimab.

CDR3 protein: CASSGEDTNTGELFF. The DNA of the CDR3 is TGTGCCAGCAGCGGGGAGGATACGAACACCGGGGAGCTGTTTTTT. The chain joins TRBV9 to TRBJ2-2; D might be TRBD2 (6 bases). The V end was cut by 3 bases, the J end by 0 bases, with 9 bases between. Germline CDR1 and CDR2: SGDLS and YYNGEE. The CDR3 extends over 15 amino acids.